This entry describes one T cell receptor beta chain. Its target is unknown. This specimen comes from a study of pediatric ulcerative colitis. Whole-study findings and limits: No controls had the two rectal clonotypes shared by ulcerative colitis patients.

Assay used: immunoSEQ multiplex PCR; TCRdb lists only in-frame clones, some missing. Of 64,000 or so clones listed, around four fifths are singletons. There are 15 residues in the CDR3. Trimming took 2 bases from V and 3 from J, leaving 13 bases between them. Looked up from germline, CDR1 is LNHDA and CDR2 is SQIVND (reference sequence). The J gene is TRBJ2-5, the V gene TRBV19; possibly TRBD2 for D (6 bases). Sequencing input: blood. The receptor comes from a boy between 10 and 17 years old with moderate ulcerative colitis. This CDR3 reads CASSIRSGGKETQYF. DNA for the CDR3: TGTGCCAGTAGTATAAGGAGCGGAGGGAAAGAGACCCAGTACTTC.